A selection of T cell receptor beta chains follows, all from one sample in a study of T cells in Graves' hyperthyroidism and ophthalmopathy. TCRdb ran MiXCR on the multiplex PCR reads and lists one entry per CDR3 protein. The profile shows over 200,000 distinct CDR3 sequences, around 17% of them singletons. The sample consisted of blood. These TCRs come from a man aged 40-55 years with Graves' hyperthyroidism. CDR3s include the opening cysteine and the closing phenylalanine or tryptophan. Each record gives: CDR3 protein, CDR3 DNA, clone size, J gene, D gene, V gene. A D gene is named only where the DNA matches it firmly. A row's size may be missing; if present it is once, few, many or a size class.

CDR3 protein: CASSYSPLRGQETQYF
CDR3 DNA: TGTGCCAGCAGTTACTCCCCCTTGCGGGGACAAGAGACCCAGTACTTC
clone size: few
J gene: TRBJ2-5
D gene: NA
V gene: TRBV6-2/TRBV6-3

CDR3 protein: CASSPNAGGQDTQYF
CDR3 DNA: TGTGCCAGCAGCCCCAACGCGGGGGGGCAAGATACGCAGTATTTT
clone size: NA
J gene: TRBJ2-3
D gene: TRBD2
V gene: TRBV14

CDR3 protein: CSASGTVYPLDYGYTF
CDR3 DNA: TGCAGTGCTAGTGGGACAGTTTACCCCCTTGACTATGGCTACACCTTC
clone size: many
J gene: TRBJ1-2
D gene: TRBD1
V gene: TRBV20-1

CDR3 protein: CASSFPGGPYEQYF
CDR3 DNA: TGTGCCAGCAGTTTTCCCGGCGGGCCCTACGAGCAGTACTTC
clone size: many
J gene: TRBJ2-7
D gene: NA
V gene: TRBV28

CDR3 protein: CATSDGPRGQSFYGYTF
CDR3 DNA: TGTGCCACCAGTGATGGACCCCGGGGACAGTCTTTTTATGGCTACACCTTC
clone size: many
J gene: TRBJ1-2
D gene: TRBD1
V gene: TRBV24-1

CDR3 protein: CAWTRGDGPIQPQHF
CDR3 DNA: TGTGCCTGGACCAGGGGGGACGGGCCTATTCAGCCCCAGCATTTT
clone size: many
J gene: TRBJ1-5
D gene: TRBD1
V gene: TRBV30

CDR3 protein: CASSSPGTGLYEQYF
CDR3 DNA: TGCGCCAGCAGCTCCCCCGGGACAGGGCTCTACGAGCAGTACTTC
clone size: NA
J gene: TRBJ2-7
D gene: TRBD1
V gene: TRBV5-1

CDR3 protein: CAWSVNQGYGYTF
CDR3 DNA: TGTGCCTGGAGTGTGAACCAAGGGTATGGCTACACCTTC
clone size: many
J gene: TRBJ1-2
D gene: NA
V gene: TRBV30

CDR3 protein: CASSSTTQGDEQYF
CDR3 DNA: TGTGCCAGCAGCTCCACCACCCAGGGGGACGAGCAGTACTTC
clone size: few
J gene: TRBJ2-7
D gene: TRBD1
V gene: TRBV7-9

CDR3 protein: CASSLVGGGGTYNEQFF
CDR3 DNA: TGTGCCAGCAGCTTAGTAGGAGGGGGGGGAACCTACAATGAGCAGTTCTTC
clone size: few
J gene: TRBJ2-1
D gene: NA
V gene: TRBV11-2

CDR3 protein: CSAYNRDRPYEQYF
CDR3 DNA: TGCAGTGCTTATAACCGGGACAGACCTTACGAGCAGTACTTC
clone size: few
J gene: TRBJ2-7
D gene: TRBD1
V gene: TRBV20-1

CDR3 protein: CASRGQGNFSPLHF
CDR3 DNA: TGTGCCAGCAGAGGACAGGGAAACTTCTCACCCCTCCACTTT
clone size: NA
J gene: TRBJ1-6
D gene: TRBD1
V gene: TRBV27

CDR3 protein: CSARGGSYNEQFF
CDR3 DNA: TGCAGTGCTAGGGGGGGGTCCTACAATGAGCAGTTCTTC
clone size: NA
J gene: TRBJ2-1
D gene: TRBD2
V gene: TRBV20-1

CDR3 protein: CASSLRTAQETQYF
CDR3 DNA: TGTGCCAGCAGTCTTCGGACAGCACAAGAGACCCAGTACTTC
clone size: many
J gene: TRBJ2-5
D gene: NA
V gene: TRBV27

CDR3 protein: CASSDGGNQPQHF
CDR3 DNA: TGTGCCAGCAGCGATGGGGGGAATCAGCCCCAGCATTTT
clone size: many
J gene: TRBJ1-5
D gene: NA
V gene: TRBV9

CDR3 protein: CASSTSREYQETQYF
CDR3 DNA: TGTGCCAGCAGTACGTCCAGGGAGTACCAAGAGACCCAGTACTTC
clone size: few
J gene: TRBJ2-5
D gene: NA
V gene: TRBV6-1

CDR3 protein: CASSKKGLPKTGANVLTF
CDR3 DNA: TGTGCCAGCAGTAAGAAGGGCTTACCAAAGACTGGGGCCAACGTCCTGACTTTC
clone size: NA
J gene: TRBJ2-6
D gene: NA
V gene: TRBV2

CDR3 protein: CASTSRASYEQYF
CDR3 DNA: TGTGCCAGCACGAGCAGGGCCTCCTACGAGCAGTACTTC
clone size: many
J gene: TRBJ2-7
D gene: NA
V gene: TRBV6-1

CDR3 protein: CASRTNNYGYTF
CDR3 DNA: TGTGCCAGCAGAACCAACAACTATGGCTACACCTTC
clone size: few
J gene: TRBJ1-2
D gene: NA
V gene: TRBV28

CDR3 protein: CASSQNRGEQFF
CDR3 DNA: TGCGCCAGCAGCCAAAATAGAGGGGAGCAGTTCTTC
clone size: NA
J gene: TRBJ2-1
D gene: NA
V gene: TRBV4-1

CDR3 protein: CASSPQRGELFF
CDR3 DNA: TGTGCCAGCAGCCCCCAACGTGGGGAGCTGTTTTTT
clone size: few
J gene: TRBJ2-2
D gene: NA
V gene: TRBV9

CDR3 protein: CASSLGPYTGELFF
CDR3 DNA: TGCGCCAGCAGCTTGGGACCGTACACCGGGGAGCTGTTTTTT
clone size: many
J gene: TRBJ2-2
D gene: NA
V gene: TRBV5-1

CDR3 protein: CASSRPARGFYEQYF
CDR3 DNA: TGTGCCAGCAGCCGGCCGGCCCGGGGATTCTACGAGCAGTACTTC
clone size: many
J gene: TRBJ2-7
D gene: NA
V gene: TRBV3-1

CDR3 protein: CSARANGRHNQPQHF
CDR3 DNA: TGCAGTGCTAGGGCCAATGGCAGACACAATCAGCCCCAGCATTTT
clone size: many
J gene: TRBJ1-5
D gene: NA
V gene: TRBV20-1

CDR3 protein: CASTSGGGFKDTQYF
CDR3 DNA: TGTGCCAGCACCTCGGGCGGGGGGTTTAAAGATACGCAGTATTTT
clone size: NA
J gene: TRBJ2-3
D gene: TRBD2
V gene: TRBV28

CDR3 protein: CASSPWDRGEMPQHF
CDR3 DNA: TGTGCCAGCAGTCCCTGGGACAGGGGAGAAATGCCCCAGCATTTT
clone size: many
J gene: TRBJ1-5
D gene: TRBD1
V gene: TRBV12-3/TRBV12-4

CDR3 protein: CASSSDSHEQYF
CDR3 DNA: TGTGCCAGCAGCTCCGACTCCCACGAGCAGTACTTC
clone size: NA
J gene: TRBJ2-7
D gene: NA
V gene: TRBV7-9

CDR3 protein: CATSGTGGSGANVLTF
CDR3 DNA: TGTGCCACCTCCGGGACAGGGGGCTCTGGGGCCAACGTCCTGACTTTC
clone size: few
J gene: TRBJ2-6
D gene: TRBD1
V gene: TRBV7-6

CDR3 protein: CASSQGGGGVRNSPLHF
CDR3 DNA: TGTGCCAGCAGCCAAGGAGGGGGCGGGGTAAGAAATTCACCCCTCCACTTT
clone size: NA
J gene: TRBJ1-6
D gene: TRBD1
V gene: TRBV3-1

CDR3 protein: CASSYRHTDTQYF
CDR3 DNA: TGTGCCAGCAGTTACCGCCACACAGATACGCAGTATTTT
clone size: few
J gene: TRBJ2-3
D gene: NA
V gene: TRBV6-1

CDR3 protein: CSATTFAGSSYNEQFF
CDR3 DNA: TGCAGTGCTACAACCTTCGCGGGGAGCTCCTACAATGAGCAGTTCTTC
clone size: NA
J gene: TRBJ2-1
D gene: NA
V gene: TRBV20-1

CDR3 protein: CASSSSPGTYEQYF
CDR3 DNA: TGTGCCAGCTCATCAAGTCCCGGTACCTACGAGCAGTACTTC
clone size: many
J gene: TRBJ2-7
D gene: NA
V gene: TRBV18

CDR3 protein: CASSLPVAGAADTQYF
CDR3 DNA: TGTGCCAGCAGCCTGCCGGTAGCGGGGGCTGCAGATACGCAGTATTTT
clone size: NA
J gene: TRBJ2-3
D gene: TRBD2
V gene: TRBV5-4

CDR3 protein: CASSSPLDRYNEKLFF
CDR3 DNA: TGTGCCAGCAGCTCCCCCCTGGACAGGTACAATGAAAAACTGTTTTTT
clone size: NA
J gene: TRBJ1-4
D gene: TRBD1
V gene: TRBV7-9

CDR3 protein: CASSLVGKGYTF
CDR3 DNA: TGTGCCAGCAGTTTAGTGGGGAAAGGCTACACCTTC
clone size: few
J gene: TRBJ1-2
D gene: NA
V gene: TRBV28

CDR3 protein: CASSRQGTGIYGYTF
CDR3 DNA: TGTGCCAGCAGTCGGCAGGGGACAGGGATTTATGGCTACACCTTC
clone size: many
J gene: TRBJ1-2
D gene: TRBD1
V gene: TRBV27